The 29 T cell receptor beta chains below were found in one sample sequenced in a study of CD8+CD57+ T cells in acquired aplastic anemia. Those patients picked for sequencing had displayed CD8+CD57+ cell expansion on flow cytometry. Genomic DNA templated the TCR beta VDJ and CDR3 profiling. TCRdb redid the calling of the reads with MiXCR, one entry per CDR3 protein. Among about 40,000 distinct CDR3 sequences listed, approximately 57% were seen once. Sequenced: sorted CD4+, CD8+, or CD8+CD57+ T cells (not recorded which) from PBMCs. The receptor source for this set is a human donor with aplastic anemia.

This clonotype appeared many times. V is TRBV20-1 and J is TRBJ1-2; TRBD1 is a possible D gene (5 bases). Germline V gene sequence: CDR1 DFQATT, CDR2 SNEGSKA (reference sequence). Trimming shortened V by 1 base and J by 0 bases, and 12 bases separated the two germline ends. CDR3 length: 15 residues. The CDR3 nucleotides read TGCAGTGCTAGAGCGGGGACTGGGACTAACTATGGCTACACCTTC. It codes for CSARAGTGTNYGYTF.

This clonotype was detected only once. A much larger clonotype is one base distant, so this may be a read error. The gene calls are TRBV27 and TRBJ2-3; TRBD2 matches at 10 bases. CDR1 MNHEY and CDR2 SMNVEV come from the germline V gene (reference sequence). The CDR3 spans 16 residues. The CDR3 region is CARSWIAGGVTDTQYF. The CDR3 DNA follows: TGTGCCAGAAGTTGGATAGCGGGGGGTGTGACAGATACGCAGTATTTT.

In its sample, this clonotype was seen many times. It may be a read error: a sequence one base away is much more abundant. The V and J genes are TRBV10-2 and TRBJ1-2, with unresolved D. V was clipped by 2 bases and J by 5 bases, with 9 bases between them. CDR1 is WSHSY and CDR2 is SAAADI in the germline V gene. The CDR3 totals 13 residues. CDR3 in amino acids: CASSETTHYGYTF. Written as DNA, the CDR3 is TGCGCCAGCAGTGAGACAACTCATTATGGCTACACCTTC.

This clonotype appeared many times. V gene TRBV7-3 combines with J gene TRBJ2-3, with 12 bases matching TRBD2. CDR1 and CDR2 (germline): SGHTA, FQGTGA. This CDR3 contains 15 residues. The ends lost 6 bases at V and 5 bases at J; junction bases unmatched: 6. The CDR3 nucleotides read TGTGCCAGCAGGCCTAGCGGGGGGGCGGAAGATACGCAGTATTTT. Protein: CASRPSGGAEDTQYF.

This clonotype was recorded only once. The rearrangement joins TRBV7-9 to TRBJ1-5, with D perhaps TRBD1 (5 bases). CDR3 length: 14 residues. CDR1 is SEHNR and CDR2 is FQNEAQ in the germline V gene (reference sequence). V was pared by 1 base and J by 4 bases, with 8 bases between. The CDR3 nucleotides are TGTGCCAGCAGCTTAGGGGGGGGGAATCAGCCCCAGCATTTT. Residues: CASSLGGGNQPQHF.

In this sample, this clonotype turned up many times. The rearrangement links TRBV7-6 to TRBJ2-5; 10 positions agree with TRBD1. CDR3 length: 14 amino acids. After removal of 1 base from V and 5 bases from J, the junction contained 1 base not matched to a gene. The germline gives CDR1 SGHVS, CDR2 FNYEAQ. In DNA, the CDR3 is TGTGCCAGCAGCTTAGGGACAGGGGGTGAGACCCAGTACTTC. Amino acid sequence: CASSLGTGGETQYF.

The chain links TRBV2 to TRBJ1-5, with a possible D match to TRBD1 (6 bases). Trimming took 10 bases from V and 2 from J, leaving 12 bases between them. The CDR3 spans 13 residues. Germline CDR1 reads SNHLY; CDR2 reads FYNNEI. CDR3 residues: CATQGLRNQPQHF. The CDR3 nucleotides read TGTGCCACACAGGGTCTACGCAATCAGCCCCAGCATTTT.

This clonotype was counted ten times or more. The chain has TRBV11-2 and TRBJ1-1; D call uncertain. The V and J ends lost 0 bases and 6 bases respectively, with 14 bases between them. Per germline, CDR1 SGHAT and CDR2 FQNNGV. The CDR3 is made up of 15 amino acids. The CDR3 reads CASSLDGQSGAEAFF. CDR3 sequence (DNA): TGTGCCAGCAGCTTAGATGGTCAGTCTGGGGCTGAAGCTTTCTTT.

The chain uses TRBV2 and TRBJ1-5, with D unresolved. Germline values: CDR1 SNHLY, CDR2 FYNNEI. The CDR3 is made up of 13 amino acids. V was cut by 7 bases and J by 3 bases, with 10 bases left in between. CDR3 DNA: TGTGCCAGCAAGCCTGGACTCAATCAGCCCCAGCATTTT. It yields the protein CASKPGLNQPQHF.

The gene calls are TRBV11-1 and TRBJ2-3, with a weak D call TRBD2 (5 bases). Germline lookup yields CDR1 SGHAT and CDR2 FQDESV (reference sequence). The CDR3 has 15 amino acids. DNA of the CDR3: TGTTCTAGCAGCCTACCCCAGCGGTCCACAGATACGCAGTATTTT. It is translated as CSSSLPQRSTDTQYF.

This clonotype was recorded at least ten times. The rearrangement joins TRBV15 to TRBJ2-7; 8 nucleotides agree with TRBD2. Unmatched junction bases numbered 6, after V lost 4 bases and J lost 1 base. Germline loops: CDR1 LNHNV, CDR2 YYDKDF (reference sequence). The length of the CDR3 is 15 residues. The CDR3 loop reads CATSNGGGPSYEQYF. CDR3 coding DNA: TGTGCCACCAGCAACGGCGGGGGGCCTTCCTACGAGCAGTACTTC.

The V and J genes are TRBV20-1 and TRBJ1-2, with D maybe TRBD1 (5 bases). The CDR3 runs 13 residues. Between the trimmed V and J ends, which lost 6 bases and 0 bases, there was a span of 11 bases. CDR1 DFQATT and CDR2 SNEGSKA come from the germline V gene (reference sequence). The DNA for the CDR3 is TGCAGTGCGATCGACAGAGCTAACTATGGCTACACCTTC. Protein sequence: CSAIDRANYGYTF.

This clonotype appeared a single time. V and J are TRBV9 and TRBJ2-3, with 11 bases lining up with TRBD1. The CDR3 runs to 16 residues. V was clipped by 0 bases and J by 2 bases; unmatched bases: 2. Germline assignment: CDR1 SGDLS and CDR2 YYNGEE. CDR3 region: CASSVGTGGPTDTQYF. The CDR3 DNA reads as TGTGCCAGCAGCGTAGGGACAGGGGGCCCCACAGATACGCAGTATTTT.

The chain combines TRBV7-3 with TRBJ2-3, with D possibly matching TRBD2 (5 bases). This CDR3 is built from 13 residues. V was pared by 2 bases and J by 8 bases, with 11 bases between. Germline V gene data show CDR1 as SGHTA and CDR2 as FQGTGA. Here the CDR3 reads CASSLEGGATQYF. CDR3 coding DNA: TGTGCCAGCAGCTTAGAGGGCGGTGCTACGCAGTATTTT. The whole variable domain, filled in from reference TRBV7-3 and TRBJ2-3, reads GAGVSQTPSNKVTEKGKYVELRCDPISGHTALYWYRQSLGQGPEFLIYFQGTGAADDSGLPNDRFFAVRPEGSVSTLKIQRTERGDSAVYLCASSLEGGATQYFGPGTRLTVL.

This chain uses TRBV19 with TRBJ2-1; 8 nucleotides agree with TRBD1. The ends lost 3 bases at V and 7 bases at J; junction bases unmatched: 5. This CDR3 has 14 amino acids. Germline values: CDR1 LNHDA, CDR2 SQIVND (reference sequence). The CDR3: CASSMGQGANEQFF. The CDR3 DNA reads TGTGCCAGTAGTATGGGCCAGGGGGCGAATGAGCAGTTCTTC.

As concerns this clonotype: This sequence may be a read error, since a much larger clone differs from it by one base. The genes are TRBV20-1 and TRBJ1-4, with D maybe TRBD1 (5 bases). Germline V gene lookup returns CDR1 DFQATT and CDR2 SNEGSKA (reference sequence). This CDR3 spans 17 amino acids. Trimming took 3 bases from V and 6 from J, leaving 23 bases between them. The CDR3: CSASNTFGAGRYEKLFF. The CDR3 region has the DNA TGCAGTGCTAGCAACACCTTCGGGGCAGGGAGATATGAAAAACTGTTTTTT.

The V call is TRBV11-1, the J call TRBJ2-3, with 11 nucleotides matching TRBD1. The CDR3 length is 16 residues. Germline lookup yields CDR1 SGHAT and CDR2 FQDESV (reference sequence). J lost 4 bases, V lost 5 bases, and 8 bases had no gene match. The CDR3 DNA reads as TGTGCCAGCAGCATCGCCGGGACAGGGGGGGCAGATACGCAGTATTTT. Translating gives CASSIAGTGGADTQYF.

V and J are TRBV29-1 and TRBJ1-1, with D uncertain. V was pared by 1 base and J by 4 bases, with 10 bases between. CDR1 is SQVTM and CDR2 is ANQGSEA in the germline V gene. The CDR3 has 13 amino acids. CDR3: CSVEGEGSTEAFF. In DNA, the CDR3 is TGCAGCGTTGAAGGAGAGGGCAGCACTGAAGCTTTCTTT. Looking up the rest from reference TRBV29-1 and TRBJ1-1 gives the full variable domain: SAVISQKPSRDICQRGTSLTIQCQVDSQVTMMFWYRQQPGQSLTLIATANQGSEATYESGFVIDKFPISRPNLTFSTLTVSNMSPEDSSIYLCSVEGEGSTEAFFGQGTRLTVV.

The J gene is TRBJ2-2, the V gene TRBV20-1, with 8 bases fitting TRBD2. The CDR3 totals 16 residues. Germline V gene data show CDR1 as DFQATT and CDR2 as SNEGSKA (reference sequence). V lost 2 bases, J lost 6 bases, and 11 bases stayed unmatched. The CDR3 region is CSARSPWRGVAGELFF. In DNA, the CDR3 is TGCAGTGCTAGATCCCCGTGGCGGGGGGTCGCCGGGGAGCTGTTTTTT.

This chain uses TRBV19 with TRBJ1-5; 7 bases fit TRBD1. J gave up 3 bases and V 9 bases, and 11 bases lay outside the gene matches. The V gene's germline CDR1 is LNHDA and CDR2 SQIVND (reference sequence). This CDR3 region has 15 residues. In nucleotides, the CDR3 is TGTGCCAGCAGCATCGGGACAGCAAACAATCAGCCCCAGCATTTT. Translation: CASSIGTANNQPQHF.

The chain links TRBV15 to TRBJ2-3; 7 nucleotides match TRBD2. The CDR3 runs to 15 residues. With 3 bases clipped from V and 1 base from J, the junction kept 4 bases outside the gene matches. CDR1 is LNHNV, CDR2 YYDKDF, per germline (reference sequence). CDR3 sequence: CATSSRLAGTDTQYF. The CDR3 nucleotides are TGTGCCACCAGCAGTAGGCTAGCGGGCACAGATACGCAGTATTTT.

The rearrangement links TRBV25-1 to TRBJ1-6; TRBD1 matches at 8 bases. In germline, CDR1 is MGHDK, CDR2 SYGVNS. V was clipped by 7 bases and J by 9 bases; unmatched bases: 11. This CDR3 spans 15 amino acids. The CDR3, as DNA: TGTGCCAGCACCGACTCCCGGGACAGGAGTTCACCCCTCCACTTT. This sequence encodes CASTDSRDRSSPLHF.

A remark on this clonotype: At one boundary the junction diverges from the germline segment, which might be a read error. The chain links TRBV27 to TRBJ2-7; D call uncertain. Germline V gene sequence: CDR1 MNHEY, CDR2 SMNVEV (reference sequence). The CDR3 runs to 13 residues. CDR3 amino acids: CASSLFMANEQYF. The CDR3, as DNA: TGCGCCAGCAGTTTATTTATGGCAAACGAGCAGTACTTC.

DNA of the CDR3: TGCAGTGCTAGAGAGGGAGGGTGGGGCGAGCAGTACTTC. Amino acids: CSAREGGWGEQYF. This chain links TRBV20-1 with TRBJ2-7; 7 bases line up with TRBD2. The V gene end was trimmed by 0 bases and the J gene end by 6 bases; junction bases not matched to a gene: 5. CDR1 and CDR2 (germline): DFQATT, SNEGSKA (reference sequence). The CDR3 is 13 residues long.

A note on this clonotype: One junction end does not reproduce the germline sequence, and a read error may be involved. The chain has TRBV20-1 and TRBJ2-5; 8 positions agree with TRBD1. CDR3 length: 13 amino acids. Germline V lookup: CDR1 DFQATT, CDR2 SNEGSKA (reference sequence). The CDR3 loop is CSARQGAWETRYF. In DNA form, the CDR3 reads TGCAGTGCTAGGCAGGGGGCGTGGGAGACCCGGTACTTC.

This clonotype showed up many times. V and J are TRBV7-9 and TRBJ1-1; D uncertain. The CDR3 totals 12 residues. The V gene lost 4 bases and the J gene lost 3 bases, with 6 bases spanning the gap. Germline V gives CDR1 SEHNR, CDR2 FQNEAQ (reference sequence). The chain's CDR3 is CASSSVDTEAFF. CDR3 coding DNA: TGTGCCAGCAGCTCGGTTGACACTGAAGCTTTCTTT.

The V and J genes are TRBV2 and TRBJ1-5; 10 bases fit TRBD1. The CDR3 is made up of 15 amino acids. With V trimmed by 4 bases and J by 2 bases, 2 bases remained unmatched. The germline V gene has CDR1 SNHLY and CDR2 FYNNEI. CDR3 DNA sequence: TGTGCCAGCAGTGCGGGACAGGGGTGCAATCAGCCCCAGCATTTT. Its translation: CASSAGQGCNQPQHF.

This chain uses TRBV9 with TRBJ2-7; 8 nucleotides match TRBD1. J was trimmed by 4 bases and V by 3 bases; bases with no gene match: 12. This CDR3 has 16 amino acids. Per germline, CDR1 SGDLS and CDR2 YYNGEE. The CDR3: CASSESGTGNKYEQYF. For the CDR3, the DNA is TGTGCCAGCAGCGAGTCCGGGACAGGAAACAAATACGAGCAGTACTTC.

Turning to this clonotype: The missing conserved phenylalanine or tryptophan at the end of this CDR3 makes a read error likely. This chain uses TRBV24-1 with TRBJ1-1, with a tentative D call TRBD1 (5 bases). Germline V CDR1 and CDR2: KGHDR, SFDVKD. V was trimmed by 7 bases and J by 8 bases, leaving 10 bases between them. The CDR3 spans 11 residues. The CDR3 loop reads CATRGGGEAFS. CDR3 nucleotides: TGTGCCACCAGGGGGGGAGGGGAAGCTTTCTCT.